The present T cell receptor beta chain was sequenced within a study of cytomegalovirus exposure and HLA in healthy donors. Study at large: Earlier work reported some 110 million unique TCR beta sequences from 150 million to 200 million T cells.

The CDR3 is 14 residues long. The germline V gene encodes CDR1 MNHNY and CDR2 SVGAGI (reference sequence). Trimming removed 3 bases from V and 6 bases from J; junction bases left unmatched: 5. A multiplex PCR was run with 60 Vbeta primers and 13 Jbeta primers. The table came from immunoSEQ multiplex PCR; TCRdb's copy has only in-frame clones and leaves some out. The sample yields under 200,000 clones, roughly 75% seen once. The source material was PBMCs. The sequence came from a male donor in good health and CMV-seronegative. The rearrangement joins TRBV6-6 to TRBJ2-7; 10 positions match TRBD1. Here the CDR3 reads CASSYVTGGLEQYF. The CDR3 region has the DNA TGTGCCAGCAGTTATGTGACAGGGGGCCTCGAGCAGTACTTC.